The entry that follows covers one T cell receptor (beta chain) sequence. The data were obtained in a study of blood T cell repertoires in COVID-19. Study summary: The origin of the acute and convalescent COVID-19 samples was the United States, Italy and Spain. Sample material is recorded as cDNA or gDNA derived from T cells, B-cell-depleted T cells, or PBMCs.

The CDR3 extends over 16 amino acids. The germline V and J ends were trimmed by 4 bases and 0 bases, with 13 bases remaining between them. Germline assignment: CDR1 SGHTA and CDR2 FQGNSA. Original analysis: Amplified reference gene primers provided the basis for estimating nucleated cell counts. Sequencing was performed with immunoSEQ multiplex PCR; in TCRdb, only in-frame clones are kept and a portion is missing. That table supplies the V and J calls and clone size; D and trimming were determined from the DNA. The repertoire holds 30,000 to 50,000 clones, with 75% to 90% as singletons. The V and J genes are TRBV7-2 and TRBJ1-3; D is unresolved. This TCR came from a man aged 45 to 65 with active or convalescent COVID-19. Sequencing used peripheral blood. The CDR3 reads CASSSSPGVSGNTIYF. Written as DNA, the CDR3 is TGTGCCAGCAGCTCGAGCCCCGGGGTCTCTGGAAACACCATATATTTT.